Each of the 22 T cell receptor beta chains below was sequenced from the same sample in a study of T-cell reconstitution after alpha-beta-depleted transplantation in children. For TCRbeta, the library was prepared with unique molecular identifiers. Using its own MiXCR run on the PCR reads, TCRdb lists one record per CDR3 protein. The table lists some 200,000 distinct CDR3 sequences, 9% to 10% of them singletons. The sample was PBMCs from the stem cell graft donor, taken from the stem cell graft. The receptors shown here come from a human donor who donated a stem cell graft to a child with SCID.

There are many counts of this clonotype. The chain combines TRBV5-1 with TRBJ2-2; perhaps D is TRBD1 or TRBD2 (5 bases each). Germline CDR1 and CDR2: SGHRS and YFSETQ. CDR3 length: 17 residues. Trimming left V 1 base short and J 1 base short, with 14 bases between. As DNA, the CDR3 is TGCGCCAGCAGCTTGTTCTTCCGGGACGGGAACACCGGGGAGCTGTTTTTT. Residues: CASSLFFRDGNTGELFF.

This clonotype was seen at least ten times. The chain employs TRBV25-1 and TRBJ2-3; D gene ambiguous. The CDR3 loop spans 14 amino acids. Looked up from germline, CDR1 is MGHDK and CDR2 is SYGVNS. V was trimmed by 3 bases and J by 1 base, leaving 8 bases between them. The CDR3 nucleotides read TGTGCCAGCAGTGATGTCCGGGGCACAGATACGCAGTATTTT. Its translation: CASSDVRGTDTQYF.

This clonotype was recorded many times. This chain connects TRBV29-1 to TRBJ2-1; D is perhaps TRBD1 (6 bases). Germline CDR1 is SQVTM and CDR2 is ANQGSEA. V was clipped by 6 bases and J by 4 bases, with 25 bases between them. The CDR3 is 17 amino acids. CDR3 DNA sequence: TGCAGCGTCCCCCCAGGGGTAGGTTCCCCCATATACAATGAGCAGTTCTTC. Translated: CSVPPGVGSPIYNEQFF.

In this sample, this clonotype turned up many times. The chain carries TRBV5-6 and TRBJ1-1; D gene uncertain. The CDR3 runs 12 residues. Trimming pared 3 bases from V and 6 bases from J, leaving 9 bases between. Germline V gene sequence: CDR1 SGHDT, CDR2 YYEEEE. The CDR3 DNA reads TGTGCCAGCAGCTCAAGAAGGGCTGAAGCTTTCTTT. Its protein is CASSSRRAEAFF. The complete variable domain, with remaining parts taken from reference TRBV5-6 and TRBJ1-1, reads DAGVTQSPTHLIKTRGQQVTLRCSPKSGHDTVSWYQQALGQGPQFIFQYYEEEERQRGNFPDRFSGHQFPNYSSELNVNALLLGDSALYLCASSSRRAEAFFGQGTRLTVV.

This clonotype was counted at least ten times. This rearrangement joins TRBV21-1 to TRBJ1-2. TRBV21-1 is deemed a pseudogene. This CDR3 is built from 14 residues. CDR3 in DNA: TGTGCCAGCAGCAATATGAGGGATATCTATGGCTACACCTTC. This sequence encodes CASSNMRDIYGYTF.

The table lists this clonotype with many counts. This chain joins TRBV5-1 and TRBJ2-2, with TRBD1 as a possible D gene (5 bases). The CDR3 is made up of 14 amino acids. In germline, CDR1 is SGHRS, CDR2 YFSETQ. V gave up 9 bases and J gave up 4 bases, with 16 bases separating them. The CDR3 nucleotides read TGCGCCACCGGGCAGGGTTTTGGCACCGGGGAGCTGTTTTTT. Translation gives CATGQGFGTGELFF.

This clonotype was found many times. The chain links TRBV5-6 to TRBJ2-1; maybe TRBD2 (5 bases). The CDR3 covers 13 residues. With 0 bases removed from V and 12 bases from J, the gap between germline ends came to 13 bases. From germline, CDR1 is SGHDT and CDR2 YYEEEE. The CDR3 is CASSLASGIGQFF. Written as DNA, the CDR3 is TGTGCCAGCAGCTTGGCATCGGGGATTGGGCAGTTCTTC. Complete variable domain (other parts from reference TRBV5-6 and TRBJ2-1): DAGVTQSPTHLIKTRGQQVTLRCSPKSGHDTVSWYQQALGQGPQFIFQYYEEEERQRGNFPDRFSGHQFPNYSSELNVNALLLGDSALYLCASSLASGIGQFFGPGTRLTVL.

Remarks on this clonotype: Possible read error: a much larger clone is one base away. No conserved phenylalanine or tryptophan ends this CDR3, so it is likely a read error. This chain uses TRBV14 with TRBJ2-7; D is unresolved. The CDR3 sequence is 14 residues long. V lost 4 bases and J lost 0, with 10 bases in between. Germline CDR1 and CDR2: SGHDN and FVKESK. In DNA form, the CDR3 reads TGTGCCAGCAGCCCACGCCCGAGCTCCTACGAGCAGTACTTG. Its translation is CASSPRPSSYEQYL.

In its sample, this clonotype was seen many times. The V call is TRBV5-1, the J call TRBJ2-7; 8 bases align to TRBD1. V was clipped by 4 bases and J by 5 bases; unmatched bases: 11. Germline V gives CDR1 SGHRS, CDR2 YFSETQ. The CDR3 is 15 residues long. The CDR3 region has the DNA TGCGCCAGCAGCAACGGTCAGGGGGCAGTCGACGAGCAGTACTTC. This translates into CASSNGQGAVDEQYF.

In this sample, this clonotype turned up many times. This sequence joins TRBV5-1 and TRBJ2-2; TRBD2 is a possible D gene (5 bases). Germline-derived CDR1 and CDR2 are SGHRS and YFSETQ. The CDR3 covers 14 residues. Trimming stripped 4 bases from V and 1 base from J, with 8 bases between. Here the CDR3 reads CASSARENTGELFF. CDR3 nucleotide sequence: TGCGCCAGCAGCGCCCGGGAGAACACCGGGGAGCTGTTTTTT.

This clonotype was found many times. The chain is built from TRBV20-1 and TRBJ2-3, with D possibly TRBD2 on 5 matching bases. The length of the CDR3 is 14 residues. The germline gives CDR1 DFQATT, CDR2 SNEGSKA (reference sequence). Trimming shortened V by 6 bases and J by 3 bases, and 16 bases separated the two germline ends. CDR3 in amino acids: CSAMDSLGTDTQYF. Here the CDR3 DNA reads TGCAGTGCAATGGACTCCCTAGGGACAGATACGCAGTATTTT.

The chain employs TRBV6-5 and TRBJ1-3; 7 bases match TRBD1. From germline, CDR1 is MNHEY and CDR2 SVGAGI. V lost 3 bases, J lost 3 bases, and 8 bases stayed unmatched. The CDR3 runs to 16 residues. In DNA, the CDR3 is TGTGCCAGCAGTTATTCGACCGGGACAGTTGGAAACACCATATATTTT. This gives the protein CASSYSTGTVGNTIYF.

This clonotype was counted at least ten times. This chain uses TRBV7-9 with TRBJ1-2, with unresolved D. The CDR3 has 13 amino acids. Germline lookup yields CDR1 SEHNR and CDR2 FQNEAQ (reference sequence). V lost 6 bases and J lost 6, with 14 bases in between. CDR3 sequence (DNA): TGTGCCAGCAGTAAGCTTCCTGCGGATGGCTACACCTTC. Its translation is CASSKLPADGYTF.

This clonotype appeared many times. This sequence joins TRBV10-3 and TRBJ2-7; maybe TRBD2 (7 bases). The V and J ends lost 10 bases and 2 bases respectively, with 21 bases between them. Germline CDR1 and CDR2: ENHRY and SYGVKD. This CDR3 comprises 15 residues. The CDR3 region has the DNA TGTGCCACCGACGTAGGGGGGGCCGAACCCTACGAGCAGTACTTC. Its translation: CATDVGGAEPYEQYF.

There are a few counts of this clonotype. The J gene is TRBJ2-2, the V gene TRBV18, with D perhaps matching TRBD1 (6 bases). The germline V gene has CDR1 KGHSH and CDR2 LQKENI. V lost 5 bases and J 1 base, leaving 11 bases between the germline ends. The CDR3 consists of 15 residues. CDR3 nucleotides: TGTGCCAGCTCAAAGACAGGAGAGAACACCGGGGAGCTGTTTTTT. Translated, it gives CASSKTGENTGELFF.

This clonotype was detected many times. V and J are TRBV20-1 and TRBJ2-1, with 8 bases identical to TRBD2. CDR1 is DFQATT, CDR2 SNEGSKA, per germline (reference sequence). V dropped 0 bases and J dropped 2; count of bases not matched to a gene: 3. The CDR3 loop spans 15 amino acids. CDR3 coding DNA: TGCAGTGCTAGAGACCCGGGGGGGCCCTACAATGAGCAGTTCTTC. It codes for CSARDPGGPYNEQFF.

This clonotype was seen many times. The chain joins TRBV20-1 to TRBJ1-4, with TRBD1 matching over 9 bases. The V gene end was trimmed by 2 bases and the J gene end by 8 bases; junction bases not matched to a gene: 6. The germline gives CDR1 DFQATT, CDR2 SNEGSKA (reference sequence). The CDR3 covers 14 residues. The CDR3 DNA reads TGCAGTGCTAGAAGGGGACAGGGAAGCGAAAAACTGTTTTTT. Translation gives CSARRGQGSEKLFF.

This clonotype was detected many times. The chain employs TRBV10-3 and TRBJ1-1; D unresolved. The CDR3 runs to 15 residues. The V end was cut by 0 bases, the J end by 5 bases, with 13 bases between. Germline V lookup: CDR1 ENHRY, CDR2 SYGVKD. The CDR3 reads CAISESGIAGTEAFF. The CDR3 region has the DNA TGTGCCATCAGTGAGTCGGGGATCGCGGGGACTGAAGCTTTCTTT.

At least ten counts were recorded for this clonotype. The chain carries TRBV7-9 and TRBJ2-1, with 13 bases that match TRBD2. The CDR3 length is 18 residues. The V gene's germline CDR1 is SEHNR and CDR2 FQNEAQ (reference sequence). V shed 4 bases and J 4 bases; nucleotides not matched to a gene: 10. The CDR3 loop reads CASSSGTSGTRGYNEQFF. The CDR3 nucleotides read TGTGCCAGCAGCTCCGGGACTAGCGGGACGCGGGGATACAATGAGCAGTTCTTC.

This clonotype was observed a few times. The chain carries TRBV4-2 and TRBJ2-5, with TRBD1 identical over 9 bases. The V gene end was trimmed by 0 bases and the J gene end by 4 bases; junction bases not matched to a gene: 9. The germline gives CDR1 LGHNA, CDR2 YNFKEQ. CDR3 length: 17 residues. CDR3 coding DNA: TGTGCCAGCAGCCAAGATCCGCCGGGACAGGGAAGAGAGACCCAGTACTTC. This codes for CASSQDPPGQGRETQYF.

This clonotype was counted at least ten times. V usage is TRBV10-2 and J usage is TRBJ2-1; D is perhaps TRBD1 or TRBD2 (6 bases each). Germline CDR1 reads WSHSY; CDR2 reads SAAADI. The CDR3 has 18 amino acids. Trimming shortened V by 2 bases and J by 2 bases, and 19 bases separated the two germline ends. CDR3 in amino acids: CASSENLSPGATYNEQFF. The CDR3, as DNA: TGCGCCAGCAGTGAGAATTTAAGTCCGGGGGCCACCTACAATGAGCAGTTCTTC.

This clonotype was observed many times. V and J are TRBV4-1 and TRBJ1-1; the match to TRBD1 covers 8 bases. V trimming: 4 bases; J trimming: 3 bases; junction bases outside the gene matches: 4. Germline V gene sequence: CDR1 MGHRA, CDR2 YSYEKL. CDR3 length: 14 residues. The DNA for the CDR3 is TGCGCCAGCAGCCGACAGGGGTGGTACACTGAAGCTTTCTTT. Protein: CASSRQGWYTEAFF.